These 26 T cell receptor beta chains came from one sample sequenced in a study of control samples from healthy donors and cancer patients. Sequenced by immunoSEQ multiplex PCR; TCRdb stores in-frame clones only, minus some. Of around 110,000 clones in the sample, 85% to 90% were seen once. The specimen was PBMCs. Source of these receptors: a woman between 45 and 65 years old with colorectal cancer.

A single count supports this clone. CDR3 protein: CASSESLRTSGQVQETQYF. The DNA for the CDR3 is TGTGCCAGCAGTGAAAGTCTTAGGACTAGCGGTCAAGTCCAAGAGACCCAGTACTTC. The chain links TRBV2 to TRBJ2-5, with 10 bases aligning to TRBD2. Germline CDR1 and CDR2: SNHLY and FYNNEI. The V and J ends lost 2 bases and 1 base, in that order; junction bases with no gene match: 13. The length of the CDR3 is 19 residues. The whole variable domain, filled in from reference TRBV2 and TRBJ2-5, reads EPEVTQTPSHQVTQMGQEVILRCVPISNHLYFYWYRQILGQKVEFLVSFYNNEISEKSEIFDDQFSVERPDGSNFTLKIRSTKLEDSAMYFCASSESLRTSGQVQETQYFGPGTRLLVL.

The chain links TRBV6-1 to TRBJ1-6; no clear D gene. In germline, CDR1 is MNHNS, CDR2 SASEGT. V was cut by 4 bases and J by 0 bases, with 10 bases left in between. The length of the CDR3 is 16 residues. The CDR3 DNA is TGTGCCAGCAGTGCTGACACGGGCTCCTATAATTCACCCCTCCACTTT. Protein sequence: CASSADTGSYNSPLHF.

Only a few counts were recorded for this clone. The V call is TRBV28, the J call TRBJ2-7; 9 nucleotides agree with TRBD1. CDR1 and CDR2 from the germline V gene are MDHEN and SYDVKM. Losses at the gene ends were 1 base for V and 7 bases for J; bases not matched to a gene: 11. The CDR3 consists of 16 residues. The CDR3 DNA sequence: TGTGCCAGCAGTTTATATCGGGGACAGGGCCTTTTAGAGCAGTACTTC. It translates to CASSLYRGQGLLEQYF.

CDR3 loop: CAISESAGSPFYGYTF. DNA of the CDR3: TGTGCCATCAGTGAGTCAGCAGGTTCCCCATTCTATGGCTACACCTTC. This rearrangement joins TRBV10-3 to TRBJ1-2; D gene ambiguous. The germline CDR1 and CDR2 sequences are ENHRY and SYGVKD. Trimming shortened V by 0 bases and J by 4 bases, and 15 bases separated the two germline ends. This CDR3 is 16 amino acids long.

This clone occurred once. The chain recombines TRBV6-6 with TRBJ1-2; D gene uncertain. CDR1 and CDR2 from the germline V gene are MNHNY and SVGAGI (reference sequence). This CDR3 region has 15 residues. The V end was cut by 3 bases, the J end by 3 bases, with 14 bases between. CDR3 in amino acids: CASSYSNQADYGYTF. CDR3 in DNA: TGTGCCAGCAGTTATTCGAATCAGGCGGACTATGGCTACACCTTC.

This clone appeared a single time. The chain has TRBV25-1 and TRBJ2-5; TRBD2 aligns across 8 bases. Germline CDR1 reads MGHDK; CDR2 reads SYGVNS. V lost 4 bases and J lost 5; bases outside the gene matches: 6. The CDR3 runs to 14 residues. The CDR3 spells CASSANLAGETQYF. CDR3 nucleotide sequence: TGTGCCAGCAGTGCGAACCTAGCGGGTGAGACCCAGTACTTC.

This chain uses TRBV19 with TRBJ2-2; 9 bases fit TRBD2. Per the germline V gene, CDR1 is LNHDA and CDR2 is SQIVND (reference sequence). Trimming took 3 bases from V and 5 from J; bases not matched to a gene: 10. The CDR3 covers 17 residues. CDR3 sequence (DNA): TGTGCCAGTAGTATTTTTGGCCCAGCGGGAGGAACCGGGGAGCTGTTTTTT. It is translated as CASSIFGPAGGTGELFF.

This rearrangement joins TRBV9 to TRBJ1-6, with unresolved D. Per germline, CDR1 SGDLS and CDR2 YYNGEE. The CDR3 is 17 amino acids. With 4 bases removed from V and 8 bases from J, the gap between germline ends came to 22 bases. The CDR3 bases are TGTGCCAGCAGCCCCGACCCAGTGGCAAGATCAGATTCACCCCTCCACTTT. It codes for CASSPDPVARSDSPLHF.

This chain connects TRBV5-5 to TRBJ1-1; D uncertain. CDR3 length: 16 residues. From germline, CDR1 is SGHKS and CDR2 YYEKEE (reference sequence). Trimming stripped 1 base from V and 0 bases from J, with 13 bases between. This CDR3 is CASSLWYGRVNTEAFF. CDR3 DNA sequence: TGTGCCAGCAGCTTGTGGTACGGACGGGTGAACACTGAAGCTTTCTTT.

The rearrangement uses TRBV5-4 and TRBJ2-1; no firm D call. The V end was cut by 0 bases, the J end by 0 bases, with 10 bases between. This CDR3 region has 16 residues. Germline CDR1 reads SGHNT; CDR2 reads YYREEE (reference sequence). CDR3: CASSLGLPGSYNEQFF. The CDR3 DNA sequence: TGTGCCAGCAGCTTGGGCCTTCCTGGCTCCTACAATGAGCAGTTCTTC.

This rearrangement joins TRBV28 to TRBJ2-1, with D possibly being TRBD2 (5 bases). V was trimmed by 6 bases and J by 2 bases, leaving 11 bases between them. The CDR3 totals 14 residues. CDR1 is MDHEN and CDR2 is SYDVKM in the germline V gene. CDR3 sequence reads: CASSVGRAYNEQFF. CDR3 nucleotide sequence: TGTGCCAGCAGCGTGGGGAGAGCCTACAATGAGCAGTTCTTC. Supplemented by reference TRBV28 and TRBJ2-1, the full variable domain reads DVKVTQSSRYLVKRTGEKVFLECVQDMDHENMFWYRQDPGLGLRLIYFSYDVKMKEKGDIPEGYSVSREKKERFSLILESASTNQTSMYLCASSVGRAYNEQFFGPGTRLTVL.

V usage is TRBV5-1 and J usage is TRBJ1-1, with D unresolved. CDR1 SGHRS and CDR2 YFSETQ come from the germline V gene. V dropped 0 bases and J dropped 1 base, with 10 bases sitting between them. The CDR3 has 15 amino acids. The CDR3: CASSLAPGANTEAFF. The CDR3 region has the DNA TGCGCCAGCAGCTTGGCCCCGGGCGCGAACACTGAAGCTTTCTTT.

This clone was recorded only once. This chain connects TRBV9 to TRBJ2-2, with 8 bases identical to TRBD1. This CDR3 contains 16 residues. V lost 0 bases, J lost 2 bases, and 3 bases stayed unmatched. CDR1 is SGDLS and CDR2 is YYNGEE in the germline V gene. CDR3 DNA sequence: TGTGCCAGCAGCGTAGGACAGGGGTTAAACACCGGGGAGCTGTTTTTT. It encodes CASSVGQGLNTGELFF.

This sequence joins TRBV18 and TRBJ2-1; D perhaps matches TRBD2 (6 bases). V dropped 6 bases and J dropped 5 bases, with 11 bases sitting between them. CDR3 size: 13 residues. CDR1 is KGHSH, CDR2 LQKENI, per germline. The CDR3 here is CASSGGPNNEQFF. Written as DNA, the CDR3 is TGTGCCAGCTCGGGAGGACCAAACAATGAGCAGTTCTTC. Full variable domain (rest looked up from reference TRBV18 and TRBJ2-1): NAGVMQNPRHLVRRRGQEARLRCSPMKGHSHVYWYRQLPEEGLKFMVYLQKENIIDESGMPKERFSAEFPKEGPSILRIQQVVRGDSAAYFCASSGGPNNEQFFGPGTRLTVL.

The chain links TRBV10-2 to TRBJ2-1; maybe TRBD2 (6 bases). V lost 6 bases and J 5 bases, leaving 20 bases between the germline ends. This CDR3 has 16 residues. Germline CDR1 reads WSHSY; CDR2 reads SAAADI. Here the CDR3 reads CASRGLTTSFNNEQFF. CDR3 in DNA: TGCGCCAGCAGAGGACTAACCACGTCCTTTAACAATGAGCAGTTCTTC.

The chain combines TRBV3-1 (or the pseudogene TRBV3-2) with TRBJ2-7, with 7 positions matching TRBD1. J lost 0 bases, V lost 3 bases, and 5 bases had no gene match. Germline V gene lookup returns CDR1 LGHDT and CDR2 YNNKEL (reference sequence). This CDR3 is 15 amino acids long. CDR3 sequence: CASSHSTGPSYEQYF. CDR3 DNA sequence: TGTGCCAGCAGCCACTCGACAGGGCCCTCCTACGAGCAGTACTTC.

The rearrangement links TRBV19 to TRBJ2-1; D not certain. The CDR3 is 12 residues long. V was trimmed by 5 bases and J by 6 bases, leaving 8 bases between them. CDR1 is LNHDA, CDR2 SQIVND, per germline (reference sequence). The CDR3 DNA sequence: TGTGCCAGTAGTGTGGACGGCAATGAGCAGTTCTTC. It is translated as CASSVDGNEQFF. Drawing the rest from reference TRBV19 and TRBJ2-1, the complete variable domain is DGGITQSPKYLFRKEGQNVTLSCEQNLNHDAMYWYRQDPGQGLRLIYYSQIVNDFQKGDIAEGYSVSREKKESFPLTVTSAQKNPTAFYLCASSVDGNEQFFGPGTRLTVL.

V gene TRBV6-5 combines with J gene TRBJ2-1; D may be TRBD1 (6 bases). Germline V gene sequence: CDR1 MNHEY, CDR2 SVGAGI. This CDR3 is 15 amino acids long. Trimming left V 8 bases short and J 0 bases short, with 14 bases between. CDR3 amino acids: CASGGGLDSYNEQFF. DNA of the CDR3: TGTGCCAGCGGGGGCGGTTTGGACTCCTACAATGAGCAGTTCTTC.

This rearrangement joins TRBV29-1 to TRBJ1-1; D is unclear. Looked up from germline, CDR1 is SQVTM and CDR2 is ANQGSEA. This CDR3 is 12 amino acids long. V gave up 4 bases and J gave up 0 bases, with 6 bases separating them. CDR3 DNA sequence: TGCAGCGTTGGCCAGATGAACACTGAAGCTTTCTTT. This codes for CSVGQMNTEAFF.

This chain's CDR3 is CASSLVGPRGGYTF. The CDR3 DNA follows: TGCGCCAGCAGCTTGGTTGGCCCCCGCGGGGGCTACACCTTC. V gene TRBV5-1 combines with J gene TRBJ1-2; D not resolved. This CDR3 is 14 amino acids long. From germline, CDR1 is SGHRS and CDR2 YFSETQ. V shed 0 bases and J shed 8 bases, with 14 bases lying between them.

This chain joins TRBV3-1 (or the pseudogene TRBV3-2) and TRBJ2-7; D ambiguous. The V end lost 1 base, the J end lost 1 base, and 11 bases lay between the germline ends. The CDR3 has 15 residues. The V gene's germline CDR1 is LGHDT and CDR2 YNNKEL (reference sequence). The CDR3 region is CASSQAPTASYEQYF. CDR3 nucleotides: TGTGCCAGCAGCCAAGCTCCGACGGCGTCCTACGAGCAGTACTTC.

The chain employs TRBV28 and TRBJ1-5; D gene unclear. Trimming stripped 2 bases from V and 0 bases from J, with 11 bases between. Germline V gives CDR1 MDHEN, CDR2 SYDVKM. The CDR3 loop spans 16 amino acids. The CDR3 loop reads CASSLKSFYSNQPQHF. The DNA for the CDR3 is TGTGCCAGCAGTTTAAAGTCTTTTTATAGCAATCAGCCCCAGCATTTT.

V is TRBV10-1 and J is TRBJ2-3; D is ambiguous. The CDR3 loop spans 13 amino acids. Germline-derived CDR1 and CDR2 are WNHNN and SYGVQD (reference sequence). Trimming removed 4 bases from V and 2 bases from J, with 7 bases in between. The CDR3 sequence: CASSAGLTDTQYF. The DNA of the CDR3 is TGCGCCAGCAGTGCTGGCCTCACAGATACGCAGTATTTT.

The rearrangement uses TRBV5-8 and TRBJ1-5; 8 bases line up with TRBD1. CDR1 SGHTS and CDR2 YDEGEE come from the germline V gene. Trimming at V came to 4 bases and at J to 7 bases, leaving 7 bases not matched to a gene. The CDR3 loop spans 14 amino acids. The CDR3 reads CASSLQGEGQPQHF. DNA for the CDR3: TGTGCCAGCAGCCTACAGGGGGAAGGGCAGCCCCAGCATTTT.

The J gene is TRBJ1-1, the V gene TRBV5-1, with 10 bases identical to TRBD1. Germline assignment: CDR1 SGHRS and CDR2 YFSETQ. V gave up 3 bases and J gave up 5 bases; unmatched junction bases: 4. This CDR3 has 14 residues. The CDR3 here is CASSSGTGETEAFF. CDR3 DNA sequence: TGCGCCAGCAGCTCGGGGACAGGGGAAACTGAAGCTTTCTTT.

The genes are TRBV19 and TRBJ2-3; D perhaps matches TRBD1 (6 bases). Germline-derived CDR1 and CDR2 are LNHDA and SQIVND (reference sequence). Trimming stripped 3 bases from V and 4 bases from J, with 8 bases between. This CDR3 region has 13 residues. This chain's CDR3 is CASSIQGSDTQYF. The CDR3 DNA is TGTGCCAGTAGTATTCAGGGGTCAGATACGCAGTATTTT.